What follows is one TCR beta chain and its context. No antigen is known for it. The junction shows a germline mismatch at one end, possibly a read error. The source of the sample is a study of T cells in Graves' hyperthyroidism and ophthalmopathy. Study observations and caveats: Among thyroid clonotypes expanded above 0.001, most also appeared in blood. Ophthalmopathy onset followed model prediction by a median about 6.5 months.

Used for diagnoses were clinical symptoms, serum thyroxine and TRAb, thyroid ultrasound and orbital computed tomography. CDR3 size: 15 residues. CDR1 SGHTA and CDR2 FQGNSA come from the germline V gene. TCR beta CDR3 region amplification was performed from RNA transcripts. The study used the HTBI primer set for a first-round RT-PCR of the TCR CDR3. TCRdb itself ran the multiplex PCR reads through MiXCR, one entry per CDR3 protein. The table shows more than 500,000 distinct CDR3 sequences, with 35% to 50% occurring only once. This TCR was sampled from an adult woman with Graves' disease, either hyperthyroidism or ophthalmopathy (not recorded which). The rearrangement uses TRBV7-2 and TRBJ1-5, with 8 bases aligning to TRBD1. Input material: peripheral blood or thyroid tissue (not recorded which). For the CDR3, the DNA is TGCGCCAGCAGCTACGCGGACAGGGCCCTCTGGCCCCAGCATTTT. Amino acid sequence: CASSYADRALWPQHF.